This T cell receptor beta chain was obtained from a study of neurological immune-mediated disorders. Study results and caveats: TCR-beta repertoires seemed private in all groups, with no expanded CDR3 amino acid sequences shared.

This clonotype qualifies as medium-sized (0.01 to 0.1%). Its antigen is undetermined. Sorted libraries were made with roughly 1 million CD4+ or CD8+ T cells. 5'RACE with 10-nucleotide random UMIs produced the cDNA. The output of every sequencing run exceeded 170 million TCR-beta sequences, derived from 15-18 subjects. Via MiXCR, TCRdb re-called the 5' RACE reads, giving one row per CDR3 protein. The repertoire has 15,000 to 20,000 distinct CDR3 sequences, 12% to 15% of them found once; the top ten carry less than 9%. The CDR3 spans 14 residues. From germline, CDR1 is SGHDN and CDR2 FVKESK. Trimming cost V 5 bases and J 13 bases; bases outside gene matches: 12.

The chain joins TRBV14 to TRBJ2-1; 9 bases are a match to TRBD2. Sequenced sample: CD4+ T cells from blood. This TCR was sampled from a woman aged 55-70 years with HTLV-1-associated myelopathy (HAM/TSP). The CDR3: CASSYGGSGSIQFF. The CDR3 bases are TGTGCCAGCAGCTACGGGGGTAGCGGGAGTATACAGTTCTTC.